This T cell receptor (beta chain) was retrieved from a study of cytomegalovirus exposure and HLA in healthy donors. The PCR made use of 60 Vbeta and 13 Jbeta primers. Sequencing was performed with immunoSEQ multiplex PCR; in TCRdb, only in-frame clones are kept and a portion is missing. The sample records 100,000 to 150,000 clones, 78% being singletons. A remark on this clone: The target antigen is unknown.

The V and J ends lost 8 bases and 2 bases respectively, with 12 bases between them. There are 13 residues in the CDR3. CDR1 is SGHDN and CDR2 is FVKESK in the germline V gene. General study points: Later analysis indicated greater clonal expansion among HLA-associated TCR beta chains than among equally common other chains.

The sequence was collected from a man aged 35 to 55 in good health and CMV-seronegative. The gene calls are TRBV14 and TRBJ1-1; D not resolved. Material for sequencing was PBMCs. DNA of the CDR3: TGTGCCAGCTCTTTGGCAGGAAACACTGAAGCTTTCTTT. Its translation is CASSLAGNTEAFF.